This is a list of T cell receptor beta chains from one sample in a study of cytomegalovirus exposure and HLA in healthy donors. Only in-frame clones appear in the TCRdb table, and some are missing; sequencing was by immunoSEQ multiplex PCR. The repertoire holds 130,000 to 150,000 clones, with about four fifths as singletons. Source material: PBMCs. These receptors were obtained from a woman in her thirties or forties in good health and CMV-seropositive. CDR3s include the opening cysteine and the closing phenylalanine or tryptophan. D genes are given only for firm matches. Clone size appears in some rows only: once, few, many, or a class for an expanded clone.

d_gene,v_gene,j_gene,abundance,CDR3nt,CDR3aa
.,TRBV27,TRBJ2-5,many,TGTGCCAGCAGTTTATCGTTTATAGAGACCCAGTACTTC,CASSLSFIETQYF
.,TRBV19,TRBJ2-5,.,TGTGCCAGTAGGCGGGGTGGGGGAGAGACCCAGTACTTC,CASRRGGGETQYF
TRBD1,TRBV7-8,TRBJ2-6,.,TGTGCCAGCAGCACCGGGACAGGGTCCTCTGGGGCCAACGTCCTGACTTTC,CASSTGTGSSGANVLTF
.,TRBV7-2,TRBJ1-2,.,TGTGCCAGCACCGACGGGGGGCCTAACTATGGCTACACCTTC,CASTDGGPNYGYTF
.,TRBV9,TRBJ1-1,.,TGTGCCAGCAGCGTAGCTTCAACAGTACACACTGAAGCTTTCTTT,CASSVASTVHTEAFF
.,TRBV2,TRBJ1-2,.,TGTGCCAGCAATGGTCTTACTACGGCGGGTGGCTACACCTTC,CASNGLTTAGGYTF
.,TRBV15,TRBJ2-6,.,TGTGCCACCAGCAGGACAGCAAGCTCTGGGGCCAACGTCCTGACTTTC,CATSRTASSGANVLTF
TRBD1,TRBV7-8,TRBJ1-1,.,TGTGCCAGCAGCTTAGGGACCGGGACAGGAGTCACTGAAGCTTTCTTT,CASSLGTGTGVTEAFF
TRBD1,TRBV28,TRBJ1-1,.,TGTGCCAGCAGTTCGAGCAGGGGGCTCGTGGGAGCTTTCTTT,CASSSSRGLVGAFF
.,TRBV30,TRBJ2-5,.,TGTGCCTGGAGTGTACAAGGCGATGGGAGGTGGACCCAGTACTTC,CAWSVQGDGRWTQYF
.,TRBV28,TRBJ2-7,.,TGTGCCAGTTCTCGGGGGGCGAGGGAGCAGTACTTC,CASSRGAREQYF
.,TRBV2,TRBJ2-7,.,TGTGCCAGCACTTTCGGCGGAGACGAGCAGTACTTC,CASTFGGDEQYF
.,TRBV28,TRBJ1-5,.,TGTGCCAGCAGCTCGCTAGGGGATGGCAATCAGCCCCAGCATTTT,CASSSLGDGNQPQHF
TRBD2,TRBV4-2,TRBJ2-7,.,TGTGCCAGCAACCCCTCGGGAGGAGCGGGGGGCGAGCAGTACTTC,CASNPSGGAGGEQYF
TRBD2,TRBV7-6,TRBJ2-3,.,TGTGCCAGCAGCCTGACTAGCGGGGGGGGCACAGATACGCAGTATTTT,CASSLTSGGGTDTQYF
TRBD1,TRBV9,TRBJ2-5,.,TGTGCCAGCAGCGTTGGACCCCAGGGGGAAGAGACCCAGTACTTC,CASSVGPQGEETQYF
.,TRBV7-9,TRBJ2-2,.,TGTTCCAGCAGCCTCACCGGGGAGCTGTTTTTT,CSSSLTGELFF
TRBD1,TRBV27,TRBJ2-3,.,TGTGCCGTTCGGGGACAGGGCTCGATCAGTACGCAGTATTTT,CAVRGQGSISTQYF
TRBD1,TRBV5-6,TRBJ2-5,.,TGTGCCAGCAGCTCCCTGTTCGGGACAGGGCTCGAGACCCAGTACTTC,CASSSLFGTGLETQYF
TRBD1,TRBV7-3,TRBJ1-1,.,TGTGCCAGCAGCTCTTCCACGTACAGGACAGGGGGGAGTGAAGCTTTCTTT,CASSSSTYRTGGSEAFF
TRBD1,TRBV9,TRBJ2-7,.,TGTGCCAGCAGCCCCTCTCCCGGGACAGGGAACGAGCAGTACTTC,CASSPSPGTGNEQYF
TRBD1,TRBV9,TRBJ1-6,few,TGTGCCAGCAGCCAAGCCCCGACAGGGTGGAATTCACCCCTCCACTTT,CASSQAPTGWNSPLHF
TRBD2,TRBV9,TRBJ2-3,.,TGTGCCAGCAGCGTAGCCCCCGGGAGGGGAAAAGGGGATACGCAGTATTTT,CASSVAPGRGKGDTQYF
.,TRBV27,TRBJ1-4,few,TGTGCCAGCAGTTTCAGGGCACCTAATGAAAAACTGTTTTTT,CASSFRAPNEKLFF
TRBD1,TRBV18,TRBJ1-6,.,TGTGCCAGCTCACCACAAAGACAGGGTTTAGGTTCACCCCTCCACTTT,CASSPQRQGLGSPLHF
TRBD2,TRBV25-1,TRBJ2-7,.,TGTGCCAGCAGTGGGGCTAGCGGGAGGGGGCACGAGCAGTACTTC,CASSGASGRGHEQYF